This is a list of T cell receptor beta chains from one sample in a study of cytomegalovirus exposure and HLA in healthy donors. Repertoires were generated with immunoSEQ multiplex PCR, while TCRdb's copy carries only in-frame clones and drops some. The repertoire has some 130,000 clones, approximately 80% of them found once; the top ten carry under 3%. The sample was PBMCs. The receptors come from a man aged 25 to 40 in good health and CMV-seronegative. Both conserved end residues are part of each CDR3. Fields, in order: D gene, J gene, clone size, V gene, CDR3 DNA, CDR3 protein. A D gene is named only where the DNA matches it firmly. Some rows have no size entry. The others give once, few or many, or a class for an expanded clone.

>TRBD2|TRBJ2-1|few|TRBV4-1
TGCGCCAGCAGCCAGGGGACTAGCGGTTACTCCTACAATGAGCAGTTCTTC
CASSQGTSGYSYNEQFF
>TRBD1|TRBJ2-7|-|TRBV5-1
TGCGCCAGCTCACAGGGGATGGGGACCTACGAGCAGTACTTC
CASSQGMGTYEQYF
>-|TRBJ1-1|-|TRBV25-1
TGTGCCAGCAGTGAGTTATCCACGGGGAACACTGAAGCTTTCTTT
CASSELSTGNTEAFF
>-|TRBJ1-5|-|TRBV7-2
TGTGCCAGCAGCCCCCGACAGCGCAATCAGCCCCAGCATTTT
CASSPRQRNQPQHF
>TRBD2|TRBJ2-4|-|TRBV5-4
TGTGCCAGCAGTTCGGGACTAGGGAGCATTCAGTACTTC
CASSSGLGSIQYF
>-|TRBJ1-2|-|TRBV13
TGTGCCAGCAGCTTAACTGGGCATCGCTATGGCTACCCCTTC
CASSLTGHRYGYPF
>-|TRBJ1-4|-|TRBV28
TGTGCCAGCAGCCTGGGGGGGGCTGGTGAAAAACTGTTTTTT
CASSLGGAGEKLFF
>-|TRBJ1-1|few|TRBV27
TGTGCCAGCAGTCTCCACCCCCTGGCAGGGAACACTGAAGCTTTCTTT
CASSLHPLAGNTEAFF
>-|TRBJ2-7|-|TRBV6-6
TGTGCCAGCAGATCGGGAAGCTCCTACGAGCAGTACTTC
CASRSGSSYEQYF
>TRBD1|TRBJ2-6|-|TRBV11-2
TGTGCCAGCAGCCCAACAGGGGCTGGGGCCAACGTCCTGACTTTC
CASSPTGAGANVLTF
>TRBD1|TRBJ2-7|-|TRBV5-1
TGCGCCAGCAGCTTGGTACAGACAGGGGGCGACGAGCAGTACTTC
CASSLVQTGGDEQYF
>-|TRBJ2-2|-|TRBV5-8
TGTGCCAGCAGCATAAACAGGGCGAACACCGGGGAGCTGTTTTTT
CASSINRANTGELFF
>-|TRBJ2-7|-|TRBV4-2
TGTGCCAGCAGCCAAGTAGACGGCAGACTCTCCTACGAGCAGTACTTC
CASSQVDGRLSYEQYF
>TRBD1|TRBJ1-2|-|TRBV7-9
TGTGCCAGCAGCTCCCAGGACAGGGGTGGCTACACCTTC
CASSSQDRGGYTF
>-|TRBJ1-1|few|TRBV18
TGTGCCAGCTCTAGTCAGGGGCAGGACACTGAAGCTTTCTTT
CASSSQGQDTEAFF
>-|TRBJ2-7|-|TRBV5-1
TGCGCCAGCAGCTTGGGATCTGGTGGGCTCGAGCAGTACTTC
CASSLGSGGLEQYF
>TRBD1|TRBJ2-7|-|TRBV19
TGTGCCAGTAGTATTAAGGACAGGGCCGTCTACGAGCAGTACTTC
CASSIKDRAVYEQYF
>-|TRBJ1-5|-|TRBV4-1
TGCGCCAGCAGCCATACCCTCGGACAGTCTCATCAGCCCCAGCATTTT
CASSHTLGQSHQPQHF
>-|TRBJ1-2|-|TRBV29-1
TGCAGCGTCACTACCACCTATGGCTACCCCTTC
CSVTTTYGYPF
>TRBD2|TRBJ2-2|once|TRBV9
TGTGCCAGCAGTAATTGGGGGACTAGCGGGAGGACCGGGGAGCTGTTTTTT
CASSNWGTSGRTGELFF
>-|TRBJ1-1|-|TRBV28
TGTGCCAGCAGAGACAGGACAAACACTGAAGCTTTCTTT
CASRDRTNTEAFF
>TRBD2|TRBJ2-7|-|TRBV6-5
TGTGCCAGCAGTTACTCCAGACTAGCGGGAGTCATCGAGCAGTACTTC
CASSYSRLAGVIEQYF
>-|TRBJ1-4|-|TRBV9
TGTGCCAGCAGCGCTTCCCGGGACACAACTAATGAAAAACTGTTTTTT
CASSASRDTTNEKLFF
>TRBD1|TRBJ2-2|-|TRBV7-7
TGTGCCAGCAGCTTAGAGGGGACAGGGCCCGGGGAGCTGTTTTTT
CASSLEGTGPGELFF
>-|TRBJ1-1|-|TRBV5-1
TGCGCCAGCAGCTCTGGACACATGAACACTGAAGCTTTCTTT
CASSSGHMNTEAFF
>TRBD1|TRBJ2-1|few|TRBV6-5
TGTGCCAGCGCTGATACAGGGGGCAGTGAGCAGTTCTTC
CASADTGGSEQFF
>TRBD2|TRBJ2-3|-|TRBV5-6
TGTGCCAGCAGCTTGGCCCTTTTTGCGGGAGGGCGATCAGATACGCAGTATTTT
CASSLALFAGGRSDTQYF
>TRBD2|TRBJ2-7|-|TRBV7-2
TGTGCCAGCAGCCCTCGTAATAGCGGGAGGTTCTACGAGCAGTACTTC
CASSPRNSGRFYEQYF
>-|TRBJ2-7|-|TRBV27
TGTGCCAGCAGTTTAATTTTCGGGAGTTACGAGCAGTACTTC
CASSLIFGSYEQYF